This TCR beta chain was identified in a study of graft-versus-host responses after intestinal transplantation. Turning to the study itself: Transplant types were multivisceral, liver-intestinal, or isolated intestinal. Each patient got anti-thymocyte globulin induction, then tacrolimus and steroids for around 3 years.

This clone was recorded once. Its target is unknown. The CDR3 extends over 16 amino acids. Germline CDR1 LGHNA, CDR2 YNFKEQ. Trimming removed 0 bases at V and 1 base at J, with 13 bases between. The repertoire was sequenced with immunoSEQ multiplex PCR; TCRdb's copy has only in-frame clones and lacks some. The table shows 50,000 to 55,000 clones, with 80% to 90% occurring only once. The origin of this receptor is a human donor who was the organ donor for an intestinal transplant. Specimen: unstimulated CD4+ T cells sorted from spleen or lymph node cells, collected before transplant. The V and J genes are TRBV4-2 and TRBJ2-7; D may be TRBD2 (5 bases). The CDR3 sequence: CASSQELGLRSYEQYF. The CDR3 DNA follows: TGTGCCAGCAGCCAAGAACTCGGACTGAGATCCTACGAGCAGTACTTC.